Here is one T cell receptor (beta chain) with its context. Its matching antigen is unknown. These data belong to a study of blood T cells in healthy people across ages. Study-level points and caveats: Diversity estimated from one million T cells was considered an underestimate. Older age went with lower TCR beta diversity per million T cells, in a roughly linear way.

A J-beta primer mix and a sample-barcoded 5' primer were used in a second PCR of roughly 6 to 12 cycles. TCRdb passed the 5' RACE reads through MiXCR, listing each CDR3 protein once. The sample holds approximately 780,000 distinct CDR3 sequences, around 25% seen once. Germline-derived CDR1 and CDR2 are DFQATT and SNEGSKA (reference sequence). CDR3 size: 14 residues. This sample was shared with a second study, whose subject was T cells of mothers and their children. As that report states: The output of TCR recombination is shaped by thymic selection similarly in related and unrelated pairs.

The sequenced material came from blood. The rearrangement joins TRBV20-1 to TRBJ2-5, with D perhaps TRBD1 (6 bases). The J call may be wrong; the DNA end is better matched by TRBJ2-7. The receptor's source is a boy aged 5-17 years in good health. The CDR3 is CSARGTDRAYEQYF. The CDR3 region has the DNA TGCAGTGCTAGAGGGACAGATAGGGCCTACGAGCAGTACTTC.